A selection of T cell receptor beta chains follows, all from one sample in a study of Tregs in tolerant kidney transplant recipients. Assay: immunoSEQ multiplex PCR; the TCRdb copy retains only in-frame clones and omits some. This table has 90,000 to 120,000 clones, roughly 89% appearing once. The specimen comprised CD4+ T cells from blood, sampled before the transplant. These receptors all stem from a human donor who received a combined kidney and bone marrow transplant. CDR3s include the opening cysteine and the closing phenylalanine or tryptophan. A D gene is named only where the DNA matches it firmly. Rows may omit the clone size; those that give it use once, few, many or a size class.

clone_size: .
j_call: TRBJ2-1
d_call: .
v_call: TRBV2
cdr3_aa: CASRPFSSYNEQFF
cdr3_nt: TGTGCCAGCAGGCCATTCAGCTCCTACAATGAGCAGTTCTTC

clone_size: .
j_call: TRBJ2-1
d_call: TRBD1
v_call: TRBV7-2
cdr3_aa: CASSLQGTRNEQFF
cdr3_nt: TGTGCCAGCAGCCTACAGGGGACACGCAATGAGCAGTTCTTC

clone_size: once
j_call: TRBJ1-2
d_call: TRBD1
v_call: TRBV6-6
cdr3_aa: CASQDRGPPGYTF
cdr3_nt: TGTGCCAGCCAGGACAGGGGGCCCCCTGGCTACACCTTC

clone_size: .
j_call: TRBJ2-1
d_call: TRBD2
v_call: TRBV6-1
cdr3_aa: CASSEERGHNEQFF
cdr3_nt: TGTGCCAGCAGTGAGGAGCGGGGGCACAATGAGCAGTTCTTC

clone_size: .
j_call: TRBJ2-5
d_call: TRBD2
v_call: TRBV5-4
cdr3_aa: CASSTLAGGETQYF
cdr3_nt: TGTGCCAGCAGTACTCTAGCGGGGGGGGAGACCCAGTACTTC

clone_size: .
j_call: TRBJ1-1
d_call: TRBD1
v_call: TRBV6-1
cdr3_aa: CASTTTGTPNTEAFF
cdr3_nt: TGTGCCAGCACAACGACAGGGACCCCCAACACTGAAGCTTTCTTT

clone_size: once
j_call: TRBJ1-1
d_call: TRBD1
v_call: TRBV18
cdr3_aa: CASSPLSDRVAEAFF
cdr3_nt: TGTGCCAGCTCACCTTTATCGGACAGGGTGGCTGAAGCTTTCTTT

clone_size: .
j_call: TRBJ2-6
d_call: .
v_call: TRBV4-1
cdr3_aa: CASSQGLLPRAHSGANVLTF
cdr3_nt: TGCGCCAGCAGCCAAGGTCTTCTCCCCAGGGCTCACTCTGGGGCCAACGTCCTGACTTTC

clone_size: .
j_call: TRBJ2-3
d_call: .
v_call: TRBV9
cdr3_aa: CASSVEPGTDTQYF
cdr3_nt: TGTGCCAGCAGCGTAGAGCCCGGCACAGATACGCAGTATTTT

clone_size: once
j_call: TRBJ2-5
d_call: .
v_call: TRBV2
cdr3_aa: CASSEGGGIRAQYF
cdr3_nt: TGTGCCAGCAGTGAAGGGGGCGGGATCAGGGCCCAGTACTTC

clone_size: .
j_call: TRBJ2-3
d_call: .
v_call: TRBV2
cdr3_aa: CASSESTIRGDTQYF
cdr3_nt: TGTGCCAGCAGTGAATCGACGATTCGCGGAGATACGCAGTATTTT

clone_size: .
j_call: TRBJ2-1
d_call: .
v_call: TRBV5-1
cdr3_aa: CASSPSVDNEQFF
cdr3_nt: TGCGCCAGCAGCCCGAGCGTCGACAATGAGCAGTTCTTC

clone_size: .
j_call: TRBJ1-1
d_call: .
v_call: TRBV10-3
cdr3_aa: CAISGTDKEAFF
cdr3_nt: TGTGCCATCAGTGGCACAGACAAAGAAGCTTTCTTT

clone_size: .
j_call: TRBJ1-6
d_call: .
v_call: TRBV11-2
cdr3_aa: CASSLFMGAGNSPLHF
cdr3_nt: TGTGCCAGCAGCTTATTCATGGGGGCCGGGAATTCACCCCTCCACTTT

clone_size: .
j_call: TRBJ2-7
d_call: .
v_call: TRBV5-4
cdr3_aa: CASSLDQGPYEQYF
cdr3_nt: TGTGCCAGCAGCTTGGACCAGGGTCCCTACGAGCAGTACTTC

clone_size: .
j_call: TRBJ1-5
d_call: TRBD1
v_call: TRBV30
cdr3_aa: CAWSVRRGLQPQHF
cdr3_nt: TGTGCCTGGAGTGTACGGAGGGGGCTGCAGCCCCAGCATTTT

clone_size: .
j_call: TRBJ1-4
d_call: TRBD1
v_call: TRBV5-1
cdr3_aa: CASSPGQVSTNEKLFF
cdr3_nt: TGCGCCAGCAGCCCCGGACAGGTCTCAACTAATGAAAAACTGTTTTTT

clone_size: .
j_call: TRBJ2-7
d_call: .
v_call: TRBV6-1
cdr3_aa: CASSEMSRAAFYEQYF
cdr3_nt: TGTGCCAGCAGTGAAATGTCGAGGGCAGCATTTTACGAGCAGTACTTC

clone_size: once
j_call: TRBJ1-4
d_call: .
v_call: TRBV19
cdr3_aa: CASSMRTDNEKLFF
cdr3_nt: TGTGCCAGTAGTATGCGGACAGATAATGAAAAACTGTTTTTT

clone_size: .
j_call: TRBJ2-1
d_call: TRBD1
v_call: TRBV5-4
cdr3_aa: CASRRDRGSYNEQFF
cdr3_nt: TGTGCCAGCAGGCGAGACAGGGGTTCCTACAATGAGCAGTTCTTC

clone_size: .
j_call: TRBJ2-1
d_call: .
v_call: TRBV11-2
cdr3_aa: CASSLVGFSFF
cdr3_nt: TGTGCCAGCAGCTTAGTAGGCTTTAGCTTCTTC

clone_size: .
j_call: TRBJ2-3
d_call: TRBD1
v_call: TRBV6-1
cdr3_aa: CASSETEGATDTQYF
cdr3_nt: TGTGCCAGCAGTGAAACCGAGGGGGCGACAGATACGCAGTATTTT

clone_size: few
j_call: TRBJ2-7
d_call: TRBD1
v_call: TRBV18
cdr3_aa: CASSTKTGKIGDEQYF
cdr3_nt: TGTGCCAGCTCAACGAAGACAGGGAAGATCGGGGACGAGCAGTACTTC

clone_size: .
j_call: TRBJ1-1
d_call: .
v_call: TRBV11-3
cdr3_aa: CASSPGGSTEAFF
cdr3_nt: TGTGCCAGCAGCCCCGGGGGGAGCACTGAAGCTTTCTTT

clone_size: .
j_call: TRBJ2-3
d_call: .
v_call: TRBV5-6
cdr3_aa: CASSLSTGGTDTQYF
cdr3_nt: TGTGCCAGCAGCTTATCGACAGGAGGCACAGATACGCAGTATTTT

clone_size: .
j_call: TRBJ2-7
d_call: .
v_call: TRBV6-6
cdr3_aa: CASSYQAGGLYEQYF
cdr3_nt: TGTGCCAGCAGTTACCAAGCCGGAGGACTCTACGAGCAGTACTTC

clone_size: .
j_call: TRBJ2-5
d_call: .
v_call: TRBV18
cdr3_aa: CASSPGKIKETQYF
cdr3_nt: TGTGCCAGCTCACCCGGGAAGATAAAGGAGACCCAGTACTTC

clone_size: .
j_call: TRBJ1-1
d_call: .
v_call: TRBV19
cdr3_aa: CASRTEFLTEAFF
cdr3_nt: TGTGCCAGTAGGACAGAGTTTCTCACTGAAGCTTTCTTT

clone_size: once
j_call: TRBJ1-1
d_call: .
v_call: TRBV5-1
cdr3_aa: CASSLGDSKPEAFF
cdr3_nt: TGCGCCAGCAGCTTGGGTGACAGCAAGCCTGAAGCTTTCTTT

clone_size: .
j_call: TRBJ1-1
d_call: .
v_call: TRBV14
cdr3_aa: CASSLIQGRAEAFF
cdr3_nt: TGTGCCAGCAGCCTCATACAGGGCAGGGCTGAAGCTTTCTTT

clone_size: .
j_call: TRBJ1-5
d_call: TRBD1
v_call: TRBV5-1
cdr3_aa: CASSESTGGEGPQHF
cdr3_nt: TGCGCCAGCAGCGAGTCGACAGGGGGAGAAGGACCCCAGCATTTT

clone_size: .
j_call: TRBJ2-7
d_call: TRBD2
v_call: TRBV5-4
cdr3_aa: CALGLAGGVNEQYF
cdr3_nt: TGTGCCCTCGGGCTAGCGGGAGGCGTCAACGAGCAGTACTTC

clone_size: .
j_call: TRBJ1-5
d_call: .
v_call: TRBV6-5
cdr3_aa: CASSPRPGWNQPQHF
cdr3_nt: TGTGCCAGCAGTCCCCGCCCGGGGTGGAATCAGCCCCAGCATTTT

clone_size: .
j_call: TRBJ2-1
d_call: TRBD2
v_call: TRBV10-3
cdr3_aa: CAISEPGLDSPEQFF
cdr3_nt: TGTGCCATCAGTGAGCCGGGACTAGATTCGCCTGAGCAGTTCTTC

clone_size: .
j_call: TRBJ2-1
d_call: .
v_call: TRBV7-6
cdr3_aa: CASSSQGYNEQFF
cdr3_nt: TGTGCCAGCAGCTCACAGGGTTACAATGAGCAGTTCTTC

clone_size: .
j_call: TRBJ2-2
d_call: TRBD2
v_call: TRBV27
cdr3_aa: CASTDGLAGDGGELFF
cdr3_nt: TGTGCCAGCACCGACGGACTAGCGGGAGACGGCGGGGAGCTGTTTTTT

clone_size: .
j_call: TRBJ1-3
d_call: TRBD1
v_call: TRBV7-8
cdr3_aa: CASSNTGQGPPHGNTIYF
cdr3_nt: TGTGCCAGCAGCAATACGGGACAGGGCCCTCCGCACGGGAACACCATATATTTT

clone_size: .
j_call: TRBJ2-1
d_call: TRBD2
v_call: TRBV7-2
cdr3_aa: CASSRRAQRTSGSRDEQFF
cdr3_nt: TGTGCCAGCAGTCGCCGCGCGCAAAGGACTAGCGGGAGTCGGGATGAGCAGTTCTTC

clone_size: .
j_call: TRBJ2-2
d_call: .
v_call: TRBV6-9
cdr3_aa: CASTEAGELFF
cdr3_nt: TGTGCCAGCACAGAGGCCGGGGAGCTGTTTTTT

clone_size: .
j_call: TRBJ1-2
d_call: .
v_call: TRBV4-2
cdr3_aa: CASSQEGYGYTF
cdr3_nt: TGTGCCAGCAGCCAGGAGGGGTATGGCTACACCTTC

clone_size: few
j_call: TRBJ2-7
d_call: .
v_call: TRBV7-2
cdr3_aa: CASSFGRGEQYF
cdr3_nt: TGTGCCAGCAGCTTTGGTCGGGGGGAGCAGTACTTC

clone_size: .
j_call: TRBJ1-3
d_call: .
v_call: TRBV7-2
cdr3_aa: CASSSDRRNTIYF
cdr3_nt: TGTGCCAGCAGCTCGGACAGACGAAACACCATATATTTT

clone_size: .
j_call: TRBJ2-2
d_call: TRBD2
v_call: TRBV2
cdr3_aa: CASRRELADTGELFF
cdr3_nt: TGTGCCAGCAGAAGGGAGCTAGCGGACACCGGGGAGCTGTTTTTT

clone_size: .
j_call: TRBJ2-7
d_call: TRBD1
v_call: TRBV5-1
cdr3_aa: CASSLQDRPHEQYF
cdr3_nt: TGCGCCAGCAGCTTGCAGGACAGGCCCCACGAGCAGTACTTC

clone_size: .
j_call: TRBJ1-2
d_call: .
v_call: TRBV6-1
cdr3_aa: CASSHGSGAPHTF
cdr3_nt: TGTGCCAGCAGTCATGGGTCGGGAGCTCCCCACACCTTC

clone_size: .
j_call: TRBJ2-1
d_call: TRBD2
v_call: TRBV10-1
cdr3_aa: CASSETPPGTSGRVNEQFF
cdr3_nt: TGCGCCAGCAGTGAAACACCTCCCGGGACTAGCGGGAGGGTTAATGAGCAGTTCTTC

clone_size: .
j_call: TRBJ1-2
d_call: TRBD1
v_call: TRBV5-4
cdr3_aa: CASSLAQGQAGYTF
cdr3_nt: TGTGCCAGCAGCTTGGCGCAGGGACAGGCTGGCTACACCTTC

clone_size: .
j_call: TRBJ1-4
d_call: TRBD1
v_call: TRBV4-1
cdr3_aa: CASSRPPGQGSLLFF
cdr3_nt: TGCGCCAGCAGCCGGCCGCCCGGACAGGGAAGTCTGCTGTTTTTT